Listed below are T cell receptor beta chains from one sample, sequenced in a study of shared clonotypes between healthy human individuals. TCRdb's table, derived via immunoSEQ multiplex PCR, lists solely in-frame clones and lacks some. The repertoire holds around 980,000 clones, with 75% to 80% as singletons. Sample: memory CD4+ T cells from PBMCs. All receptors derive from a man aged 18 to 30 in good health. Some clones in this sample may be carry-over from other donors' samples. The CDR3 runs from the conserved cysteine through the conserved F or W. The order of the fields is clone size, V gene, J gene, CDR3 length, D gene, CDR3 protein, CDR3 DNA. D genes are given only for firm matches. The listing skips clone size in some rows; elsewhere it reads once, few, many or a size class.

clone size: -
V gene: TRBV5-1
J gene: TRBJ2-7
CDR3 length: 13
D gene: -
CDR3 protein: CASSLRLRDEQYF
CDR3 DNA: TGCGCCAGCAGCTTGCGACTGAGGGACGAGCAGTACTTC

clone size: -
V gene: TRBV10-3
J gene: TRBJ2-2
CDR3 length: 14
D gene: TRBD2
CDR3 protein: CAISSGSSPGELFF
CDR3 DNA: TGTGCCATCAGTAGCGGGAGTTCTCCCGGGGAGCTGTTTTTT

clone size: -
V gene: TRBV25-1
J gene: TRBJ2-7
CDR3 length: 13
D gene: -
CDR3 protein: CASSAAGSYEQYF
CDR3 DNA: TGTGCCAGCAGTGCGGCAGGCTCCTACGAGCAGTACTTC

clone size: -
V gene: TRBV5-1
J gene: TRBJ2-1
CDR3 length: 15
D gene: -
CDR3 protein: CASSFVGGTYNEQFF
CDR3 DNA: TGCGCCAGCAGCTTTGTGGGGGGAACATACAATGAGCAGTTCTTC

clone size: -
V gene: TRBV28
J gene: TRBJ2-1
CDR3 length: 14
D gene: -
CDR3 protein: CASSPRMSYNEQFF
CDR3 DNA: TGTGCCAGCAGTCCCCGGATGTCCTACAATGAGCAGTTCTTC

clone size: -
V gene: TRBV7-8
J gene: TRBJ2-7
CDR3 length: 15
D gene: TRBD1
CDR3 protein: CASSPRGQSSYEQYF
CDR3 DNA: TGTGCCAGCAGCCCACGGGGACAGAGCTCCTACGAGCAGTACTTC

clone size: -
V gene: TRBV28
J gene: TRBJ1-5
CDR3 length: 17
D gene: -
CDR3 protein: CASSSGTFNFGNQPQHF
CDR3 DNA: TGTGCCAGCAGCTCCGGGACCTTTAATTTTGGCAATCAGCCCCAGCATTTT

clone size: -
V gene: TRBV19
J gene: TRBJ2-7
CDR3 length: 15
D gene: -
CDR3 protein: CASSHPGTPPYEQYF
CDR3 DNA: TGTGCCAGTAGTCACCCCGGGACACCTCCCTACGAGCAGTACTTC

clone size: few
V gene: TRBV28
J gene: TRBJ1-1
CDR3 length: 16
D gene: -
CDR3 protein: CASSTPGVGRNTEAFF
CDR3 DNA: TGTGCCAGCAGTACACCCGGGGTAGGTCGGAACACTGAAGCTTTCTTT

clone size: -
V gene: TRBV29-1
J gene: TRBJ2-1
CDR3 length: 13
D gene: TRBD1
CDR3 protein: CSVPTGARNEQFF
CDR3 DNA: TGCAGCGTTCCGACAGGGGCGCGAAATGAGCAGTTCTTC

clone size: -
V gene: TRBV6-5
J gene: TRBJ2-7
CDR3 length: 13
D gene: -
CDR3 protein: CASSPFRGHEQYF
CDR3 DNA: TGTGCCAGCAGCCCTTTCCGGGGGCACGAGCAGTACTTC

clone size: -
V gene: TRBV7-2
J gene: TRBJ2-1
CDR3 length: 16
D gene: -
CDR3 protein: CASSSIAWGPRNEQFF
CDR3 DNA: TGTGCCAGCAGCTCCATAGCGTGGGGGCCACGGAATGAGCAGTTCTTC

clone size: few
V gene: TRBV30
J gene: TRBJ1-1
CDR3 length: 13
D gene: TRBD1
CDR3 protein: CAWARQGDTEAFF
CDR3 DNA: TGTGCCTGGGCACGACAGGGGGACACTGAAGCTTTCTTT

clone size: few
V gene: TRBV10-3
J gene: TRBJ1-1
CDR3 length: 14
D gene: TRBD1
CDR3 protein: CAISDVVQGALTFF
CDR3 DNA: TGTGCCATCAGTGACGTAGTACAGGGGGCATTAACTTTCTTT

clone size: -
V gene: TRBV7-9
J gene: TRBJ2-2
CDR3 length: 13
D gene: -
CDR3 protein: CARDSPATGELFF
CDR3 DNA: TGTGCCAGAGACAGCCCGGCCACCGGGGAGCTGTTTTTT

clone size: -
V gene: TRBV4-3
J gene: TRBJ1-4
CDR3 length: 18
D gene: TRBD1
CDR3 protein: CASSQETRDRGSNEKLFF
CDR3 DNA: TGCGCCAGCAGCCAAGAGACACGGGACAGGGGGTCTAATGAAAAACTGTTTTTT

clone size: -
V gene: TRBV7-2
J gene: TRBJ2-7
CDR3 length: 14
D gene: TRBD2
CDR3 protein: CASSPGTSGGREYF
CDR3 DNA: TGTGCCAGCAGCCCCGGGACTAGCGGGGGGAGGGAGTACTTC

clone size: -
V gene: TRBV2
J gene: TRBJ2-7
CDR3 length: 13
D gene: -
CDR3 protein: CASSDRGSGEQYF
CDR3 DNA: TGTGCCAGCAGTGATCGAGGGTCGGGAGAGCAGTACTTC

clone size: -
V gene: TRBV4-3
J gene: TRBJ2-3
CDR3 length: 16
D gene: TRBD2
CDR3 protein: CASSEEGLAGSDTQYF
CDR3 DNA: TGCGCCAGCAGCGAGGAGGGGCTAGCGGGATCAGATACGCAGTATTTT

clone size: -
V gene: TRBV25-1
J gene: TRBJ2-2
CDR3 length: 18
D gene: TRBD2
CDR3 protein: CARKEIKLARENTGELFF
CDR3 DNA: TGTGCCAGGAAAGAAATAAAACTAGCGCGCGAAAACACCGGGGAGCTGTTTTTT

clone size: -
V gene: TRBV28
J gene: TRBJ2-7
CDR3 length: 15
D gene: -
CDR3 protein: CASRGHGLFSYEQYF
CDR3 DNA: TGTGCCAGCAGAGGTCACGGACTCTTCTCCTACGAGCAGTACTTC

clone size: many
V gene: TRBV20-1
J gene: TRBJ2-5
CDR3 length: 11
D gene: -
CDR3 protein: CSARDAETQYF
CDR3 DNA: TGCAGTGCTAGAGATGCGGAGACCCAGTACTTC

clone size: -
V gene: TRBV11-2
J gene: TRBJ2-7
CDR3 length: 14
D gene: -
CDR3 protein: CASSFPGQDYEQYF
CDR3 DNA: TGTGCCAGCAGCTTCCCCGGACAAGATTACGAGCAGTACTTC

clone size: -
V gene: TRBV2
J gene: TRBJ1-5
CDR3 length: 14
D gene: -
CDR3 protein: CASRGPGPNQPQHF
CDR3 DNA: TGTGCCAGCAGGGGTCCGGGCCCCAATCAGCCCCAGCATTTT

clone size: -
V gene: TRBV7-8
J gene: TRBJ2-7
CDR3 length: 15
D gene: -
CDR3 protein: CASRTPGRSGYEQYF
CDR3 DNA: TGTGCCAGCAGGACGCCGGGACGCTCGGGCTACGAGCAGTACTTC

clone size: once
V gene: TRBV11-3
J gene: TRBJ2-7
CDR3 length: 13
D gene: TRBD2
CDR3 protein: CASSFTSAGEQYF
CDR3 DNA: TGTGCCAGCAGCTTTACTAGCGCGGGCGAGCAGTACTTC

clone size: -
V gene: TRBV27
J gene: TRBJ2-7
CDR3 length: 16
D gene: -
CDR3 protein: CASRVTIGGTWYEQYF
CDR3 DNA: TGTGCCAGCAGGGTGACGATAGGGGGAACCTGGTACGAGCAGTACTTC

clone size: -
V gene: TRBV6-8
J gene: TRBJ2-1
CDR3 length: 18
D gene: TRBD2
CDR3 protein: CASSSGLAGDPTYNEQFF
CDR3 DNA: TGTGCCAGCAGTTCGGGACTAGCGGGAGATCCAACCTACAATGAGCAGTTCTTC

clone size: few
V gene: TRBV18
J gene: TRBJ2-7
CDR3 length: 14
D gene: TRBD1
CDR3 protein: CASSPARGSYEQYF
CDR3 DNA: TGTGCCAGCTCACCGGCCAGGGGGTCCTACGAGCAGTACTTC

clone size: -
V gene: TRBV7-2
J gene: TRBJ2-1
CDR3 length: 14
D gene: -
CDR3 protein: CASSLSWGNNEQFF
CDR3 DNA: TGTGCCAGCAGCTTATCCTGGGGGAACAATGAGCAGTTCTTC

clone size: few
V gene: TRBV2
J gene: TRBJ2-2
CDR3 length: 14
D gene: -
CDR3 protein: CASSPDSHTGELFF
CDR3 DNA: TGTGCCAGCAGTCCTGACAGTCACACCGGGGAGCTGTTTTTT

clone size: once
V gene: TRBV7-9
J gene: TRBJ2-1
CDR3 length: 16
D gene: TRBD2
CDR3 protein: CASSLRLAGSYNEQFF
CDR3 DNA: TGTGCCAGCAGCTTAAGACTAGCGGGCTCCTACAATGAGCAGTTCTTC

clone size: -
V gene: TRBV25-1
J gene: TRBJ1-5
CDR3 length: 14
D gene: -
CDR3 protein: CASSPPGDSVPQHF
CDR3 DNA: TGTGCCAGCAGCCCACCGGGGGACTCGGTGCCCCAGCATTTT

clone size: -
V gene: TRBV28
J gene: TRBJ2-2
CDR3 length: 16
D gene: TRBD1
CDR3 protein: CASSLEGARDTGELFF
CDR3 DNA: TGTGCCAGCAGTTTAGAGGGGGCGCGCGACACCGGGGAGCTGTTTTTT

clone size: once
V gene: TRBV28
J gene: TRBJ1-2
CDR3 length: 16
D gene: -
CDR3 protein: CASSLDFLGKTYGYTF
CDR3 DNA: TGTGCCAGCAGTTTGGACTTCCTTGGAAAGACCTATGGCTACACCTTC

clone size: once
V gene: TRBV11-2
J gene: TRBJ2-7
CDR3 length: 15
D gene: TRBD1
CDR3 protein: CASSRDRRGPYEQYF
CDR3 DNA: TGTGCCAGCAGCCGGGACAGGAGGGGCCCCTACGAGCAGTACTTC

clone size: -
V gene: TRBV29-1
J gene: TRBJ1-4
CDR3 length: 13
D gene: -
CDR3 protein: CSVAWGTNEKLFF
CDR3 DNA: TGCAGCGTCGCGTGGGGGACTAATGAAAAACTGTTTTTT

clone size: -
V gene: TRBV5-1
J gene: TRBJ2-5
CDR3 length: 13
D gene: TRBD1
CDR3 protein: CASSLGSGQGSYF
CDR3 DNA: TGCGCCAGCAGCCTTGGAAGCGGACAGGGTTCTTACTTC

clone size: -
V gene: TRBV2
J gene: TRBJ2-7
CDR3 length: 16
D gene: TRBD1
CDR3 protein: CASKGDGQGSSYEQYF
CDR3 DNA: TGTGCCAGCAAAGGGGACGGACAGGGAAGCTCCTACGAGCAGTACTTC

clone size: -
V gene: TRBV7-9
J gene: TRBJ1-6
CDR3 length: 15
D gene: -
CDR3 protein: CASSRGGADNSPLHF
CDR3 DNA: TGTGCCAGCAGCCGAGGCGGGGCGGATAATTCACCCCTCCACTTT

clone size: many
V gene: TRBV30
J gene: TRBJ2-6
CDR3 length: 15
D gene: -
CDR3 protein: CAWSPGGAGANVLTF
CDR3 DNA: TGTGCCTGGAGCCCAGGGGGGGCTGGGGCCAACGTCCTGACTTTC

clone size: -
V gene: TRBV6-1
J gene: TRBJ1-4
CDR3 length: 14
D gene: TRBD1
CDR3 protein: CASRWTGFTEKLFF
CDR3 DNA: TGTGCCAGCAGATGGACAGGGTTCACGGAAAAACTGTTTTTT

clone size: -
V gene: TRBV5-1
J gene: TRBJ2-7
CDR3 length: 16
D gene: -
CDR3 protein: CASSPSPTGGTYEQYF
CDR3 DNA: TGCGCCAGCAGCCCCTCCCCAACTGGCGGGACCTACGAGCAGTACTTC

clone size: -
V gene: TRBV10-3
J gene: TRBJ1-2
CDR3 length: 18
D gene: TRBD1
CDR3 protein: CAISGGDRGRSSNYGYTF
CDR3 DNA: TGTGCCATCAGTGGTGGAGACAGGGGGCGAAGCTCTAACTATGGCTACACCTTC

clone size: -
V gene: TRBV7-3
J gene: TRBJ2-2
CDR3 length: 13
D gene: -
CDR3 protein: CASSSTGPPELFF
CDR3 DNA: TGTGCCAGCAGCTCGACCGGGCCCCCCGAGCTGTTTTTT

clone size: -
V gene: TRBV28
J gene: TRBJ2-7
CDR3 length: 16
D gene: TRBD2
CDR3 protein: CASSLTGALAGYEQYF
CDR3 DNA: TGTGCCAGCAGTTTGACAGGAGCCCTAGCGGGTTACGAGCAGTACTTC

clone size: -
V gene: TRBV7-3
J gene: TRBJ2-3
CDR3 length: 15
D gene: -
CDR3 protein: CASSLLGGSTDTQYF
CDR3 DNA: TGTGCCAGCAGCTTATTGGGGGGCAGCACAGATACGCAGTATTTT

clone size: -
V gene: TRBV7-3
J gene: TRBJ2-3
CDR3 length: 13
D gene: -
CDR3 protein: CASSLGQTDTQYF
CDR3 DNA: TGTGCCAGCAGCCTCGGGCAGACAGATACGCAGTATTTT

clone size: -
V gene: TRBV5-1
J gene: TRBJ2-7
CDR3 length: 15
D gene: -
CDR3 protein: CASSLWAGAPYEQYF
CDR3 DNA: TGCGCCAGCAGCTTGTGGGCAGGGGCCCCCTACGAGCAGTACTTC